Below, 4 T cell receptor beta chains from the same sample are listed, as sequenced in a study of control samples from healthy donors and cancer patients. Assay used: immunoSEQ multiplex PCR; TCRdb lists only in-frame clones, some missing. The repertoire holds some 120,000 clones, with roughly 84% as singletons. Input material: blood. These receptors originate from a man in his forties in good health.

This clone was recorded only once. The chain carries TRBV7-2 and TRBJ1-4; tentatively, D is TRBD1 (5 bases). The CDR3 contains 18 residues. The germline gives CDR1 SGHTA, CDR2 FQGNSA. V lost 2 bases to trimming and J lost 2 bases, with 18 bases between them. This CDR3 reads CASSLSPVQGRTNEKLFF. Written as DNA, the CDR3 is TGTGCCAGCAGCTTATCTCCGGTGCAGGGTCGGACTAATGAAAAACTGTTTTTT.

The chain recombines TRBV24-1 with TRBJ2-1; 8 bases line up with TRBD1. CDR1 and CDR2 (germline): KGHDR, SFDVKD. The CDR3 sequence is 16 residues long. Unmatched junction bases numbered 11, after V lost 6 bases and J lost 5 bases. This CDR3 is CATSQTGQGTNNEQFF. DNA for the CDR3: TGTGCCACCAGTCAAACTGGACAGGGTACAAACAATGAGCAGTTCTTC.

This rearrangement joins TRBV6-6 to TRBJ2-7; D remains unclear. Deletions cut 2 bases from V and 7 bases from J, with 9 bases between. The V gene's germline CDR1 is MNHNY and CDR2 SVGAGI (reference sequence). The CDR3 is 12 amino acids. The DNA of the CDR3 is TGTGCCAGCAGTTACCGTTCTAATGAGCAGTACTTC. The encoded protein is CASSYRSNEQYF.

This clone was found a few times. J is TRBJ1-2 and V is TRBV4-1, with TRBD1 matching over 7 bases. The V segment lost 0 bases and the J segment 5 bases; nucleotides outside the gene matches: 3. This CDR3 contains 14 residues. Germline V gene sequence: CDR1 MGHRA, CDR2 YSYEKL. CDR3: CASSQEEQGYGYTF. Here the CDR3 DNA reads TGCGCCAGCAGCCAAGAGGAACAGGGGTATGGCTACACCTTC.